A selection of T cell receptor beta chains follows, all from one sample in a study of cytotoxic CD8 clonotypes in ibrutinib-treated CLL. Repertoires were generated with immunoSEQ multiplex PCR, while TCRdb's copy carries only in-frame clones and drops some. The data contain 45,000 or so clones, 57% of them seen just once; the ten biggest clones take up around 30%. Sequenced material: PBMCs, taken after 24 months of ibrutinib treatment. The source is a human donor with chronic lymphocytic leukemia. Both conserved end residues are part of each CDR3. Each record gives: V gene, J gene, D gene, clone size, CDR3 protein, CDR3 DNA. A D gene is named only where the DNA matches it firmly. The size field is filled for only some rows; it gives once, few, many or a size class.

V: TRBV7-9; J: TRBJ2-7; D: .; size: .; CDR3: CASSPGRVGYEQYF; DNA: TGTGCCAGCAGCCCAGGCCGGGTTGGCTACGAGCAGTACTTC
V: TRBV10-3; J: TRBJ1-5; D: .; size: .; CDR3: CATSTYSNQPQHF; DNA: TGTGCCACAAGCACATATAGCAATCAGCCCCAGCATTTT
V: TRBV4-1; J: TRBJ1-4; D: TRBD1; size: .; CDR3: CASSPAGTGGPKLFF; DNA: TGCGCCAGCAGCCCCGCGGGGACAGGGGGCCCAAAACTGTTTTTT
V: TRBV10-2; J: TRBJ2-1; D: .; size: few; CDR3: CASSVGSEQFF; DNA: TGCGCCAGCAGTGTCGGCAGCGAGCAGTTCTTC
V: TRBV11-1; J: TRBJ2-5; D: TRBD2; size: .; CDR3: CASSLTSGDRETQYF; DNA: TGTGCCAGCAGCTTGACTAGCGGGGATCGAGAGACCCAGTACTTC
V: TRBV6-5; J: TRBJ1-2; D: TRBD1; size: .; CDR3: CASSISDRGTYGYTF; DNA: TGTGCCAGCAGTATCTCGGACAGGGGTACGTATGGCTACACCTTC
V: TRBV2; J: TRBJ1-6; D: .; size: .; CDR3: CASSGEQSSYNSPLHF; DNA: TGTGCCAGCAGTGGGGAACAGAGCTCCTATAATTCACCCCTCCACTTT
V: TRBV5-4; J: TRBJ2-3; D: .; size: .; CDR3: CASSLGVHTDTQYF; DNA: TGTGCCAGCAGCTTGGGAGTCCACACAGATACGCAGTATTTT
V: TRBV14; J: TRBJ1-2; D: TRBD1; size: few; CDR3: CASSRRQGIANYGYTF; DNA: TGTGCCAGCAGCCGGAGACAGGGGATTGCCAACTATGGCTACACCTTC
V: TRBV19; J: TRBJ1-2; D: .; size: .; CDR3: CASSSGDGYTF; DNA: TGTGCCAGTAGCTCAGGGGATGGCTACACCTTC
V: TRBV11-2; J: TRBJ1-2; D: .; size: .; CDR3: CASSPDTDSYYGYTF; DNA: TGTGCCAGCAGCCCAGACACCGACTCCTACTATGGCTACACCTTC